This T cell receptor beta chain originates from a study of blood T cell repertoires in COVID-19. Assay used: immunoSEQ multiplex PCR; TCRdb lists only in-frame clones, some missing. Among about 110,000 clones listed, around 83% were seen once. Germline loops: CDR1 LGHDT, CDR2 YNNKEL (reference sequence). The CDR3 runs 13 residues. Trimming stripped 1 base from V and 11 bases from J, with 15 bases between. The origin of this receptor is a man between 65 and 85 years old with acute or convalescent COVID-19. Material: peripheral blood. The V gene is TRBV3-1 (or the pseudogene TRBV3-2), the J gene TRBJ2-7; a weak D match, TRBD2 (7 bases). CDR3 DNA: TGTGCCAGCAGCCAAGGGCCGGGGGGCCTGGAGTACTTC. Translating it yields CASSQGPGGLEYF.